These 8 T cell receptor beta chains came from one sample sequenced in a study of cytomegalovirus exposure and HLA in healthy donors. PCR primers comprised 60 Vbeta and 13 Jbeta primers. Assay used: immunoSEQ multiplex PCR; TCRdb lists only in-frame clones, some missing. The sample yields roughly 140,000 clones, approximately 79% seen once. Sequences were obtained from PBMCs. These receptors originate from a man aged 50-59 years in good health and CMV-seropositive.

Here the CDR3 reads CASSQEGQDSSMNTEAFF. CDR3 coding DNA: TGCGCCAGCAGCCAAGAGGGACAGGACTCGTCTATGAACACTGAAGCTTTCTTT. The rearrangement uses TRBV4-1 and TRBJ1-1, with 8 positions matching TRBD1. Unmatched junction bases numbered 9, after V lost 0 bases and J lost 0 bases. The germline V gene has CDR1 MGHRA and CDR2 YSYEKL. The CDR3 consists of 18 residues.

The rearrangement links TRBV18 to TRBJ1-2; 9 positions agree with TRBD1. Germline V gives CDR1 KGHSH, CDR2 LQKENI. With V trimmed by 4 bases and J by 0 bases, 3 bases remained unmatched. The CDR3 is made up of 15 amino acids. DNA of the CDR3: TGTGCCAGCTCACTCGGGACAGGGCCTAACTATGGCTACACCTTC. It specifies CASSLGTGPNYGYTF.

The chain couples TRBV5-1 to TRBJ2-5; 11 bases line up with TRBD1. The DNA end lines up better with TRBJ2-7; the J call may be wrong. The CDR3 has 18 amino acids. CDR1 SGHRS and CDR2 YFSETQ come from the germline V gene. The CDR3: CASSLGLRVGQGAYEQYF. The CDR3 DNA sequence: TGCGCCAGCAGCTTGGGGCTCAGAGTGGGACAGGGGGCCTACGAGCAGTACTTC.

The J gene is TRBJ2-3, the V gene TRBV19; TRBD1 agrees at 8 bases. This CDR3 has 13 residues. J lost 3 bases, V lost 5 bases, and 1 base had no gene match. Germline V gene lookup returns CDR1 LNHDA and CDR2 SQIVND (reference sequence). CDR3 loop: CASSGDRTDTQYF. CDR3 in DNA: TGTGCCAGTAGTGGGGACAGGACAGATACGCAGTATTTT. Looking up the rest from reference TRBV19 and TRBJ2-3 gives the full variable domain: DGGITQSPKYLFRKEGQNVTLSCEQNLNHDAMYWYRQDPGQGLRLIYYSQIVNDFQKGDIAEGYSVSREKKESFPLTVTSAQKNPTAFYLCASSGDRTDTQYFGPGTRLTVL.

This rearrangement joins TRBV11-3 to TRBJ2-7, with D possibly TRBD2 on 5 matching bases. The V gene's germline CDR1 is SGHNT and CDR2 YENEEA. V dropped 3 bases and J dropped 1 base, with 13 bases sitting between them. CDR3 length: 15 residues. The CDR3 spells CASSLEGRGSYEQYF. As DNA, the CDR3 is TGTGCCAGCAGCTTGGAAGGACGGGGTTCCTACGAGCAGTACTTC.

This chain joins TRBV7-8 and TRBJ2-5; 9 positions agree with TRBD1. The J call may be faulty, since TRBJ2-7 better matches the DNA end. Germline V lookup: CDR1 SGHVS, CDR2 FQNEAQ. This CDR3 region has 13 residues. The CDR3 DNA is TGTGCCAGCAGCCGGGACAGGGTGTACGAGCAGTACTTC. It is translated as CASSRDRVYEQYF.

V is TRBV30 and J is TRBJ2-1; TRBD2 matches 13 bases. V shed 3 bases and J 7 bases; nucleotides not matched to a gene: 3. Germline V CDR1 and CDR2: GTSNPN, SVGIG (reference sequence). The length of the CDR3 is 14 residues. The CDR3 sequence: CAWRGLAGINEQFF. DNA of the CDR3: TGTGCCTGGAGGGGACTAGCGGGGATTAATGAGCAGTTCTTC.

This chain links TRBV12-5 with TRBJ1-3, with unresolved D. CDR1 and CDR2 from the germline V gene are LGHNT and FRNRAP. The CDR3 contains 14 residues. V was shortened by 3 bases and J by 0 bases, with 6 bases between the two germline ends. This CDR3 is CASGLSGSGNTIYF. DNA for the CDR3: TGTGCTAGTGGTTTAAGCGGCTCTGGAAACACCATATATTTT. Combining the CDR3 with reference TRBV12-5 and TRBJ1-3 gives the whole variable domain DARVTQTPRHKVTEMGQEVTMRCQPILGHNTVFWYRQTMMQGLELLAYFRNRAPLDDSGMPKDRFSAEMPDATLATLKIQPSEPRDSAVYFCASGLSGSGNTIYFGEGSWLTVV.